Detailed here is one TCR beta chain. Its antigen is still unknown. V was shortened by 4 bases and J by 11 bases, with 15 bases between the two germline ends. Germline V gene sequence: CDR1 SQVTM, CDR2 ANQGSEA. The CDR3 is 12 residues long. TCRdb reanalysed the multiplex PCR reads using MiXCR and keeps one entry per CDR3 protein. The table shows about 200,000 distinct CDR3 sequences, with around 29% occurring only once. This specimen belongs to a study of breast tumors, draining lymph nodes, adjacent tissues. The lymph nodes were axillary draining lymph nodes from breast cancer patients. General study points: Tumor TCR diversity was below lymph nodes but above nontumor tissue. Data only fit, rather than demonstrated, lymph node origin of most tumor T cells. Findings are consistent with lymph node origin and intratumoral expansion of most tumor T cells.

The chain recombines TRBV29-1 with TRBJ1-5; D perhaps matches TRBD1 (6 bases). This TCR was recovered from a female donor with breast cancer. Some clones in this sample may be carry-over from other donors' samples. Sample: axillary lymph node tissue. The CDR3 region is CSVGGAGETQHF. CDR3 bases: TGCAGCGTTGGGGGGGCAGGGGAGACCCAGCATTTT.